Listed below are T cell receptor beta chains from one sample, sequenced in a study of cytomegalovirus exposure and HLA in healthy donors. Assay: immunoSEQ multiplex PCR; the TCRdb copy retains only in-frame clones and omits some. The profile shows around 240,000 clones, roughly 80% of them singletons. Sequencing was performed on PBMCs. The receptors were gathered from a woman aged 40 to 55 in good health and CMV-seropositive. Both conserved end residues are part of each CDR3. Each record gives: CDR3 protein, CDR3 DNA, D gene, V gene, J gene, clone size. D genes are given only for firm matches. Clone size is shown for a subset of rows, as once, few, many or a class of expanded clone.

CATAPSASGGYQETQYF,TGTGCCACCGCCCCTTCCGCCAGCGGGGGGTACCAAGAGACCCAGTACTTC,TRBD2,TRBV10-3,TRBJ2-5,-
CALGGNYGYTF,TGCGCGTTGGGGGGGAACTATGGCTACACCTTC,-,TRBV19,TRBJ1-2,-
CASSGRQVSYEQYF,TGCGCCAGCAGTGGACGGCAGGTCTCCTACGAGCAGTACTTC,-,TRBV10-2,TRBJ2-7,once
CASTEERVLINEQFF,TGTGCCAGCACCGAGGAGCGGGTCCTCATCAATGAGCAGTTCTTC,-,TRBV28,TRBJ2-1,-
CASSLLGGTSYEQYF,TGTGCCAGCAGCCTCTTGGGGGGGACCTCCTACGAGCAGTACTTC,TRBD2,TRBV7-2,TRBJ2-7,-
CASMTGALTEAFF,TGTGCCAGCATGACAGGGGCCCTCACTGAAGCTTTCTTT,TRBD1,TRBV7-9,TRBJ1-1,-
CASNTGTANTEAFF,TGTGCCAGCAATACCGGGACAGCAAACACTGAAGCTTTCTTT,TRBD1,TRBV6-5,TRBJ1-1,-
CSASSGGGADQPQHF,TGCAGCGCATCCTCGGGAGGGGGGGCGGATCAGCCCCAGCATTTT,-,TRBV29-1,TRBJ1-5,-
CASSLAQAGDTQYF,TGTGCCAGCAGCTTAGCGCAAGCAGGAGATACGCAGTATTTT,-,TRBV7-8,TRBJ2-3,-
CATGGREDTGELFF,TGTGCCACAGGCGGCAGGGAGGACACCGGGGAGCTGTTTTTT,-,TRBV10-3,TRBJ2-2,-
CASSFARGSNQPQHF,TGTGCCAGCAGTTTTGCCCGGGGAAGCAATCAGCCCCAGCATTTT,-,TRBV27,TRBJ1-5,few
CARGRGRVHNEQFF,TGTGCCAGAGGCAGGGGTCGCGTCCACAATGAGCAGTTCTTC,-,TRBV7-3,TRBJ2-1,-
CASSSETSSYNEQFF,TGTGCCAGCAGCTCCGAGACTAGCAGTTACAATGAGCAGTTCTTC,TRBD2,TRBV13,TRBJ2-1,few
CASSTTISYTEAFF,TGTGCCAGCAGCACTACAATTTCATATACTGAAGCTTTCTTT,-,TRBV9,TRBJ1-1,-
CASIGEGDSPLHF,TGTGCCAGCATTGGGGAGGGCGATTCACCCCTCCACTTT,-,TRBV25-1,TRBJ1-6,-
CASRWSCRSYEQYF,TGTGCAAGTCGCTGGTCTTGCAGATCCTACGAGCAGTACTTC,-,TRBV12-2,TRBJ2-7,-
CASSAGTGAAKNIQYF,TGTGCCAGCAGTGCGGGGACAGGGGCTGCCAAAAACATTCAGTACTTC,TRBD1,TRBV2,TRBJ2-4,-
CASPPTNGYTF,TGTGCCAGCCCGCCCACAAATGGCTACACCTTC,-,TRBV7-6,TRBJ1-2,-
CASSSQGTPGGEAFF,TGTGCCAGCAGTTCGCAGGGAACGCCGGGGGGTGAAGCTTTCTTT,-,TRBV6-5,TRBJ1-1,-
CASSRGYTEAFF,TGTGCCAGCAGCCGAGGATACACTGAAGCTTTCTTT,-,TRBV5-4,TRBJ1-1,once
CASSIREGWEQYF,TGTGCCAGTAGTATTCGGGAGGGCTGGGAGCAGTACTTC,TRBD2,TRBV19,TRBJ2-7,few
CASSLRGHSNYGYTF,TGCGCCAGCAGCTTACGGGGACATTCTAACTATGGCTACACCTTC,-,TRBV5-1,TRBJ1-2,-
CASSLGDRDMGEQFF,TGCGCCAGCAGCTTGGGGGACAGGGACATGGGTGAGCAGTTCTTC,TRBD1,TRBV5-1,TRBJ2-1,-
CASSAGTAAVEQYF,TGTGCCAGCAGTGCCGGGACAGCCGCAGTCGAGCAGTACTTC,TRBD1,TRBV2,TRBJ2-7,-
CASSQAQGINVMNTEAFF,TGTGCCAGCAGCCAGGCACAGGGGATTAATGTCATGAACACTGAAGCTTTCTTT,TRBD1,TRBV4-2,TRBJ1-1,-
CASSLRQGIGETQYF,TGTGCCAGCAGTTTGAGGCAGGGGATAGGAGAGACCCAGTACTTC,-,TRBV27,TRBJ2-5,-
CASSLVGLAENEQFF,TGTGCCAGCAGCTTAGTTGGACTAGCAGAAAATGAGCAGTTCTTC,TRBD2,TRBV11-3,TRBJ2-1,-
CAVTTVGGITEAFF,TGTGCCGTCACAACGGTGGGCGGGATCACTGAAGCTTTCTTT,-,TRBV2,TRBJ1-1,-
CASSQGLAMSTDTQYF,TGCGCCAGCAGTCAAGGACTAGCGATGAGCACAGATACGCAGTATTTT,TRBD2,TRBV5-1,TRBJ2-3,-
CASSRGNQPQHF,TGTGCCAGCAGCCGGGGCAATCAGCCCCAGCATTTT,-,TRBV2,TRBJ1-5,once
CASSVGRTSGDGSYEQYF,TGTGCCAGCAGCGTAGGGAGGACTAGCGGGGACGGCTCCTACGAGCAGTACTTC,TRBD2,TRBV9,TRBJ2-7,once
CASSSMGLAGNEQFF,TGTGCCAGCAGCTCCATGGGACTAGCGGGAAATGAGCAGTTCTTC,TRBD2,TRBV7-8,TRBJ2-1,-
CASSLLGGSSYNEQFF,TGCGCCAGCAGCCTCCTTGGCGGGAGCTCCTACAATGAGCAGTTCTTC,TRBD2,TRBV5-1,TRBJ2-1,-
CASSSPDRGWYEQYF,TGTGCCAGCAGCTCCCCTGACAGGGGGTGGTACGAGCAGTACTTC,TRBD1,TRBV5-6,TRBJ2-7,-
CASSGDRANQPQHF,TGTGCCAGCAGTGGAGACAGGGCTAATCAGCCCCAGCATTTT,TRBD1,TRBV2,TRBJ1-5,-
CASSLVDRERTEAFF,TGCGCCAGCAGCTTGGTAGACAGGGAGAGAACTGAAGCTTTCTTT,TRBD1,TRBV5-1,TRBJ1-1,-
CASTGDGGLQETQYF,TGTGCCAGCACCGGGGACGGGGGGCTCCAAGAGACCCAGTACTTC,-,TRBV6-1,TRBJ2-5,-
CASSQYGAPGNTEAFF,TGCGCCAGCAGCCAATATGGGGCCCCTGGGAACACTGAAGCTTTCTTT,-,TRBV4-3,TRBJ1-1,-
CASSQDLRGRVYGYTF,TGCGCCAGCAGCCAAGATCTTAGGGGGAGGGTATATGGCTACACCTTC,-,TRBV4-3,TRBJ1-2,-
CAWSLGQGAYEQYF,TGTGCCTGGAGTCTCGGACAGGGGGCCTACGAGCAGTACTTC,TRBD1,TRBV30,TRBJ2-7,-
CASSPRTSGVSYNEQFF,TGTGCCAGCAGCCCCCGGACTAGCGGGGTCTCCTACAATGAGCAGTTCTTC,TRBD2,TRBV9,TRBJ2-1,-
CASSVPGAGANVLTF,TGTGCCAGCAGCGTACCGGGGGCTGGGGCCAACGTCCTGACTTTC,-,TRBV9,TRBJ2-6,-
CASSPDSGGRIYSPLHF,TGTGCCAGCAGCCCTGACTCAGGGGGCCGGATTTATTCACCCCTCCACTTT,TRBD1,TRBV7-9,TRBJ1-6,-
CASSLGQYYEQYF,TGTGCCAGCAGCTTAGGACAGTACTACGAGCAGTACTTC,-,TRBV7-9,TRBJ2-7,-
CASRRDKGRYSEQFF,TGTGCCAGCAGGCGGGATAAGGGGCGATATAGTGAGCAGTTCTTC,-,TRBV25-1,TRBJ2-1,-
CASSLGRARGDTDTQYF,TGTGCCAGCAGCTTAGGGAGGGCTCGCGGGGACACAGATACGCAGTATTTT,-,TRBV7-6,TRBJ2-3,-
CASSVGGTPSYNEQFF,TGTGCCAGCAGCGTAGGCGGGACCCCATCGTACAATGAGCAGTTCTTC,-,TRBV9,TRBJ2-1,-
CASSRGAQGAWGYTF,TGTGCCAGCAGCCGGGGCGCGCAGGGGGCGTGGGGCTACACCTTC,TRBD1,TRBV6-5,TRBJ1-2,-
CASSPQTSGGTDTQYF,TGCGCCAGCAGCCCACAGACTAGCGGGGGGACAGATACGCAGTATTTT,TRBD2,TRBV4-3,TRBJ2-3,-
CASSTQRGGLDTQYF,TGTGCCAGCAGCACACAGCGGGGGGGCCTAGATACGCAGTATTTT,TRBD2,TRBV7-3,TRBJ2-3,-
CASSLLEGSGGHEQYF,TGTGCCAGCAGTTTATTAGAGGGCAGCGGGGGCCACGAGCAGTACTTC,TRBD2,TRBV13,TRBJ2-7,-
CASSWVRNEQFF,TGTGCCAGTAGTTGGGTCAGGAATGAGCAGTTCTTC,-,TRBV19,TRBJ2-1,few
CASSENQGKRRFGYTF,TGTGCCAGCAGTGAAAACCAGGGGAAACGACGCTTTGGCTACACCTTC,-,TRBV6-1,TRBJ1-2,many
CASSLDSLYGYTF,TGTGCCAGCAGCTTGGACAGCCTCTATGGCTACACCTTC,-,TRBV5-4,TRBJ1-2,-
CASSLGQGTDKQYF,TGTGCCAGCAGCCTGGGACAGGGTACCGACAAGCAGTACTTC,TRBD1,TRBV7-9,TRBJ2-7,-